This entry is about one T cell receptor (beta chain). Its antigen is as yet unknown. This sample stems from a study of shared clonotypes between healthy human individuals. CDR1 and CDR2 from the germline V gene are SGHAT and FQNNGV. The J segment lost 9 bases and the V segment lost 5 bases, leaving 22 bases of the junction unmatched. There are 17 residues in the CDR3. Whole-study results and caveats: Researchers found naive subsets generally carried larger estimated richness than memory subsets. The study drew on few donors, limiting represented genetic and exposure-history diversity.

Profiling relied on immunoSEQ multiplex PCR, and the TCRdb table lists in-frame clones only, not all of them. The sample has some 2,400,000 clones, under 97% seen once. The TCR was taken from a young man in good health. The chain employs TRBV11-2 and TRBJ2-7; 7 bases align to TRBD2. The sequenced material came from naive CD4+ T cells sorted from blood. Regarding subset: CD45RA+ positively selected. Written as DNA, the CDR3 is TGTGCCAGCAGCGCGGCGGTGGCTAGCGGCCCCTCTGGGCGGCAGTACTTC. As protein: CASSAAVASGPSGRQYF.